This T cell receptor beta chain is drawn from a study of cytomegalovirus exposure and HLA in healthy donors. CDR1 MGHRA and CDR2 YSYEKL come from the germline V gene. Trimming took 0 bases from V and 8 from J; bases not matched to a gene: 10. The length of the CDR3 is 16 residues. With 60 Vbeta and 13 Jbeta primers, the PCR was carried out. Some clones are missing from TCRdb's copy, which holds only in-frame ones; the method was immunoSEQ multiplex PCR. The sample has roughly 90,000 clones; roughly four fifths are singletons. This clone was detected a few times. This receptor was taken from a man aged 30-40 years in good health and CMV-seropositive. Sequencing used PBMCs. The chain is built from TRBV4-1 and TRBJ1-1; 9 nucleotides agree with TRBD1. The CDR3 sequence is CASSQEGGQGRVEAFF. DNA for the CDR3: TGCGCCAGCAGCCAAGAGGGAGGACAGGGGAGGGTGGAAGCTTTCTTT.